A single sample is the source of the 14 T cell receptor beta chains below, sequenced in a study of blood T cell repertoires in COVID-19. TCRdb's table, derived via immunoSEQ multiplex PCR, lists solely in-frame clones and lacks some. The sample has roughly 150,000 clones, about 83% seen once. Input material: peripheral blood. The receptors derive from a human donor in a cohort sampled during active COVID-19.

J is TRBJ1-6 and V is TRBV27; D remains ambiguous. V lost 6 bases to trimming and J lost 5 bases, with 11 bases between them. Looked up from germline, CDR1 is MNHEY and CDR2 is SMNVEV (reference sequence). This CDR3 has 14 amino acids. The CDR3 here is CASRTGINNSPLHF. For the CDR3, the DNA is TGTGCCAGCAGAACCGGGATCAATAATTCACCCCTCCACTTT.

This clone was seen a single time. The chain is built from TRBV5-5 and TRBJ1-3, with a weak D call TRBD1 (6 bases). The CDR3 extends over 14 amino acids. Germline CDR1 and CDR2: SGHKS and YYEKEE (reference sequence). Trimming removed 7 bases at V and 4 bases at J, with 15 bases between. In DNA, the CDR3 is TGTGCCAGCTCCGAAACAGGGACGGGAAACACCATATATTTT. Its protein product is CASSETGTGNTIYF.

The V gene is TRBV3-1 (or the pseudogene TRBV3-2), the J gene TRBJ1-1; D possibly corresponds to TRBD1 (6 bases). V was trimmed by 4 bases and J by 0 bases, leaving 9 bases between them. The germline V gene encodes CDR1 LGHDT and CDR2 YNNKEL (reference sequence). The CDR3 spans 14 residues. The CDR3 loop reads CASSPTGLNTEAFF. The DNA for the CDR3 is TGTGCCAGCAGCCCCACAGGGTTGAACACTGAAGCTTTCTTT.

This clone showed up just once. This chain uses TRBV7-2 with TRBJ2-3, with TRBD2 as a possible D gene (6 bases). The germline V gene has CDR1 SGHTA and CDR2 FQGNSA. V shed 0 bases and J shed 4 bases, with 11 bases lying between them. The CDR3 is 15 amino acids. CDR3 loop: CASSLAGGVADTQYF. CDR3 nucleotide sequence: TGTGCCAGCAGCTTAGCGGGGGGTGTAGCAGATACGCAGTATTTT.

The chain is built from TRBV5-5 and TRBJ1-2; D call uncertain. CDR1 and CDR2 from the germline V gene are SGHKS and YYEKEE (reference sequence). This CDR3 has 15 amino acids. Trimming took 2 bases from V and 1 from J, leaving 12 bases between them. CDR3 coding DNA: TGTGCCAGCAGCTTCAACACGCAAAGTAACTATGGCTACACCTTC. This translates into CASSFNTQSNYGYTF.

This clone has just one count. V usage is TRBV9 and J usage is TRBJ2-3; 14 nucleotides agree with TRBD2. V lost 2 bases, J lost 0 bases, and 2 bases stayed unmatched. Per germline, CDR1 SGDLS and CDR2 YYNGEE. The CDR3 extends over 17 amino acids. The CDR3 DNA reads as TGTGCCAGCAGCGTTGGACTAGCGGGGGGCAGCACAGATACGCAGTATTTT. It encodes CASSVGLAGGSTDTQYF. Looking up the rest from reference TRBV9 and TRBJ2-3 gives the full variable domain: DSGVTQTPKHLITATGQRVTLRCSPRSGDLSVYWYQQSLDQGLQFLIQYYNGEERAKGNILERFSAQQFPDLHSELNLSSLELGDSALYFCASSVGLAGGSTDTQYFGPGTRLTVL.

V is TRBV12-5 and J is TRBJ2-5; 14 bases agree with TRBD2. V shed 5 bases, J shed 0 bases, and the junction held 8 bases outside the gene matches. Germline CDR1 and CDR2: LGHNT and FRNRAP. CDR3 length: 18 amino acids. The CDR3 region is CASGPGTSGSRHQETQYF. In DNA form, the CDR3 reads TGTGCTAGTGGTCCCGGGACTAGCGGGAGCAGGCACCAAGAGACCCAGTACTTC.

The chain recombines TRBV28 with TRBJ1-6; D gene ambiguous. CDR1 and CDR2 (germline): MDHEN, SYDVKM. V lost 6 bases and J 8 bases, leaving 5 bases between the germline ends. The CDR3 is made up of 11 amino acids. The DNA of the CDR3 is TGTGCCAGCAGCCCTGATTCACCCCTCCACTTT. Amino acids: CASSPDSPLHF.

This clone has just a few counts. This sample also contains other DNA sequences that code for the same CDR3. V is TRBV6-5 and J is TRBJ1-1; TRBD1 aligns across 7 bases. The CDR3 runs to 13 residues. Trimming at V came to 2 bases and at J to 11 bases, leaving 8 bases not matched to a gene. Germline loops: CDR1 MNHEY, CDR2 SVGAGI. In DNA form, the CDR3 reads TGTGCCAGCAGTTACAGACAGGGACCCGAGGCTTTCTTT. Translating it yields CASSYRQGPEAFF.

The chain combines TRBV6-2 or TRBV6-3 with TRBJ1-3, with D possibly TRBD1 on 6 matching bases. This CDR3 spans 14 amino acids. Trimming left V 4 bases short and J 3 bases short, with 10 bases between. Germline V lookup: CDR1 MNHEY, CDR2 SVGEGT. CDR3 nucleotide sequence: TGTGCCAGCAGTTTACAGGGTGATGGAAACACCATATATTTT. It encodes CASSLQGDGNTIYF.

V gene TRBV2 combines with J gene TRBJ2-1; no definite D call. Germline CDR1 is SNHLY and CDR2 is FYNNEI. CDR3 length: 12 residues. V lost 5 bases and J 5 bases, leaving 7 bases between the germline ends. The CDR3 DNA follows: TGTGCCAGCAGTTTCGTAGACAATGAGCAGTTCTTC. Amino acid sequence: CASSFVDNEQFF.

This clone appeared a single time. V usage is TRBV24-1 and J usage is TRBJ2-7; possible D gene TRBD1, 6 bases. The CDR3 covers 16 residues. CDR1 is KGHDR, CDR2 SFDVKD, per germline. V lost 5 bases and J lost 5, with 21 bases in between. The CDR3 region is CATSATTGTSGHEQYF. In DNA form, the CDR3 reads TGTGCCACCAGTGCCACGACAGGTACAAGTGGCCACGAGCAGTACTTC.

The DNA of the CDR3 is TGTGCCAGCAGCTTAGGGCCCAACGAGCAGTACTTC. It translates to CASSLGPNEQYF. This rearrangement joins TRBV7-9 to TRBJ2-7; D remains ambiguous. The germline V gene has CDR1 SEHNR and CDR2 FQNEAQ (reference sequence). The CDR3 has 12 amino acids. V gave up 1 base and J gave up 5 bases, with 6 bases separating them.

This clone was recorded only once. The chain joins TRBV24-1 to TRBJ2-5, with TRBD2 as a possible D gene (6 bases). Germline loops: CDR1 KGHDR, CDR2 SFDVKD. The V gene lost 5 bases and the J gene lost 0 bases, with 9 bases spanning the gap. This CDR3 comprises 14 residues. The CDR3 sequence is CATSGGTYQETQYF. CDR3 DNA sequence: TGTGCCACCAGTGGAGGGACTTACCAAGAGACCCAGTACTTC.